The 32 T cell receptor beta chains presented below share a single source sample, sequenced in a study of cytomegalovirus exposure and HLA in healthy donors. TCRdb's table, derived via immunoSEQ multiplex PCR, lists solely in-frame clones and lacks some. Here the sample spans roughly 200,000 clones, about 80% being singletons. Specimen: PBMCs. The receptors stem from a woman aged 18 to 35 in good health and CMV-seropositive.

The chain employs TRBV7-9 and TRBJ2-1, with 7 bases lining up with TRBD1. The V gene's germline CDR1 is SEHNR and CDR2 FQNEAQ (reference sequence). V lost 4 bases, J lost 9 bases, and 3 bases stayed unmatched. CDR3 length: 12 residues. DNA of the CDR3: TGTGCCAGCAGCTGGACAGGAGTTGAGCAGTTCTTC. It specifies CASSWTGVEQFF.

The chain links TRBV2 to TRBJ2-5; 13 bases align to TRBD2. The CDR3 contains 15 residues. Trimming cost V 6 bases and J 4 bases; bases outside gene matches: 5. The germline CDR1 and CDR2 sequences are SNHLY and FYNNEI. The CDR3 region has the DNA TGTGCCAGCAGATGGACTAGCGGGGGCGGAGAGACCCAGTACTTC. Its protein is CASRWTSGGGETQYF. The full variable domain, in which reference TRBV2 and TRBJ2-5 provide the parts outside the CDR3, is EPEVTQTPSHQVTQMGQEVILRCVPISNHLYFYWYRQILGQKVEFLVSFYNNEISEKSEIFDDQFSVERPDGSNFTLKIRSTKLEDSAMYFCASRWTSGGGETQYFGPGTRLLVL.

This clone was picked up a small number of times. The CDR3 sequence is CASSERGQPQHF. The CDR3 DNA reads TGTGCCAGCAGTGAAAGGGGGCAGCCCCAGCATTTT. The rearrangement uses TRBV6-1 and TRBJ1-5; D is possibly TRBD1 (6 bases). From germline, CDR1 is MNHNS and CDR2 SASEGT. V was shortened by 2 bases and J by 7 bases, with 6 bases between the two germline ends. The CDR3 contains 12 residues.

The V call is TRBV5-6, the J call TRBJ1-2; 9 bases fit TRBD1. V lost 2 bases and J lost 2; bases outside the gene matches: 4. The germline V gene has CDR1 SGHDT and CDR2 YYEEEE. The CDR3 is made up of 15 amino acids. The CDR3 loop is CASSLTGGSNYGYTF. The DNA for the CDR3 is TGTGCCAGCAGCTTAACAGGGGGCTCGAACTATGGCTACACCTTC.

The J gene is TRBJ2-7, the V gene TRBV27, with 9 bases fitting TRBD1. V was pared by 2 bases and J by 5 bases, with 10 bases of the junction left unmatched. The CDR3 sequence is 16 residues long. Germline CDR1 MNHEY, CDR2 SMNVEV (reference sequence). CDR3 sequence: CASSLRGGTGLNEQYF. The CDR3 region has the DNA TGTGCCAGCAGTTTAAGGGGGGGGACAGGGTTAAACGAGCAGTACTTC.

The chain recombines TRBV10-1 with TRBJ2-3, with no clear D. The V end was cut by 4 bases, the J end by 0 bases, with 5 bases between. The CDR3 contains 13 residues. From germline, CDR1 is WNHNN and CDR2 SYGVQD (reference sequence). The CDR3 nucleotides are TGCGCCAGCAGTGCGAGAAGCACAGATACGCAGTATTTT. It yields the protein CASSARSTDTQYF.

The V gene is TRBV6-6, the J gene TRBJ2-7, with D perhaps TRBD1 (7 bases). The CDR3 has 15 amino acids. Looked up from germline, CDR1 is MNHNY and CDR2 is SVGAGI (reference sequence). Trimming removed 2 bases from V and 5 bases from J, with 16 bases in between. The CDR3: CASSYGRTGRDEQYF. The CDR3 DNA follows: TGTGCCAGCAGTTACGGGAGGACAGGAAGAGACGAGCAGTACTTC.

This sequence joins TRBV5-6 and TRBJ2-5; a weak D match, TRBD1 (5 bases). This CDR3 region has 14 residues. The germline V gene has CDR1 SGHDT and CDR2 YYEEEE. The germline V and J ends were trimmed by 0 bases and 2 bases, with 8 bases remaining between them. The CDR3 is CASSLAQGQETQYF. The DNA of the CDR3 is TGTGCCAGCAGCTTGGCGCAGGGACAAGAGACCCAGTACTTC.

The chain is built from TRBV20-1 and TRBJ2-5, with D possibly TRBD1 on 7 matching bases. The CDR3 totals 11 residues. The V gene's germline CDR1 is DFQATT and CDR2 SNEGSKA (reference sequence). In DNA, the CDR3 is TGCCAACCGACAGGGAGGGAGACCCAGTACTTC. Its protein product is CQPTGRETQYF.

V usage is TRBV10-2 and J usage is TRBJ1-5, with 8 bases identical to TRBD1. The CDR3 has 14 residues. The V gene end was trimmed by 7 bases and the J gene end by 4 bases; junction bases not matched to a gene: 6. Germline CDR1 is WSHSY and CDR2 is SAAADI. CDR3 coding DNA: TGCGCCAGCAAGACAGGGGATCGGAATCAGCCCCAGCATTTT. Translation: CASKTGDRNQPQHF.

This sequence joins TRBV7-6 and TRBJ2-3, with 7 nucleotides matching TRBD2. This CDR3 has 16 amino acids. V lost 4 bases and J lost 3; bases outside the gene matches: 10. Per germline, CDR1 SGHVS and CDR2 FNYEAQ. CDR3 nucleotide sequence: TGTGCCAGCAGCTCAACTAAGCGGGGAAGGACAGATACGCAGTATTTT. Amino acids: CASSSTKRGRTDTQYF.

In its sample, this clone was seen a few times. The chain links TRBV2 to TRBJ2-1; TRBD1 aligns across 11 bases. The CDR3 extends over 16 amino acids. The germline V gene encodes CDR1 SNHLY and CDR2 FYNNEI. Germline trimming cut 9 bases from V and 7 bases from J; bases unmatched to any gene: 14. The CDR3 nucleotides read TGTGCCAGTAAACTCGACGGGACAGGGGGTAGGAATGAGCAGTTCTTC. This translates into CASKLDGTGGRNEQFF.

The chain uses TRBV5-1 and TRBJ2-5; D may be TRBD1 (5 bases). V lost 0 bases and J lost 5, with 17 bases in between. From germline, CDR1 is SGHRS and CDR2 YFSETQ. The CDR3 extends over 16 amino acids. In DNA form, the CDR3 reads TGCGCCAGCAGCTTGGTTGGGGCAGGGTATGTGGAGACCCAGTACTTC. Protein product: CASSLVGAGYVETQYF.

Here the CDR3 DNA reads TGTGCCAGAAGCTTGGGCGGTAGGAACACAGATACGCAGTATTTT. Its protein is CARSLGGRNTDTQYF. The chain joins TRBV5-3 to TRBJ2-3; D gene ambiguous. TRBV5-3 is sorted into the ORF group, with uncertain function. CDR3 length equals 15 residues. Trimming pared 0 bases from V and 2 bases from J, leaving 10 bases between.

The chain uses TRBV2 and TRBJ1-5, with D possibly TRBD1 on 5 matching bases. This CDR3 is built from 14 residues. The ends were cut back, 4 bases at V and 7 bases at J, with 14 bases in the middle. Per germline, CDR1 SNHLY and CDR2 FYNNEI. CDR3: CASSAGGLEQPQHF. In nucleotides, the CDR3 is TGTGCCAGCAGTGCCGGGGGTTTAGAACAGCCCCAGCATTTT.

The CDR3, as DNA: TGCGCCAGCAGCCAGGGGGAATCCTATAATTCACCCCTCCACTTT. Its protein product is CASSQGESYNSPLHF. The chain carries TRBV5-1 and TRBJ1-6, with 7 bases aligning to TRBD1. The CDR3 is 15 residues long. V lost 4 bases, J lost 1 base, and 2 bases stayed unmatched. Germline values: CDR1 SGHRS, CDR2 YFSETQ.

J is TRBJ1-5 and V is TRBV10-1; maybe TRBD1 (6 bases). The CDR3 has 20 residues. Germline V gives CDR1 WNHNN, CDR2 SYGVQD (reference sequence). V lost 6 bases, J lost 0 bases, and 27 bases lay in between. CDR3 nucleotide sequence: TGCGCCAGCAGAAGTTCGGGGGGCGCACGTTCACTGTGTAGCAATCAGCCCCAGCATTTT. It specifies CASRSSGGARSLCSNQPQHF.

V is TRBV9 and J is TRBJ2-2; a weak D match, TRBD1 (6 bases). The germline V and J ends were trimmed by 4 bases and 3 bases, with 10 bases remaining between them. The CDR3 loop spans 14 amino acids. From germline, CDR1 is SGDLS and CDR2 YYNGEE. The CDR3 DNA is TGTGCCAGCAGCTTATGGGGGCACACCGGGGAGCTGTTTTTT. Translating gives CASSLWGHTGELFF.

The chain is built from TRBV6-1 and TRBJ1-3; D is uncertain. V lost 10 bases and J 2 bases, leaving 15 bases between the germline ends. Germline V CDR1 and CDR2: MNHNS, SASEGT. This CDR3 spans 14 amino acids. CDR3 amino acids: CATKDWEPGNTIYF. DNA for the CDR3: TGTGCCACCAAAGACTGGGAGCCTGGAAACACCATATATTTT.

This clone was seen at least ten times. This chain connects TRBV6-1 to TRBJ2-7; weak D call: TRBD1 (6 bases). The germline gives CDR1 MNHNS, CDR2 SASEGT. V shed 7 bases and J shed 4 bases, with 14 bases lying between them. CDR3 length: 13 amino acids. The CDR3 DNA follows: TGTGCCAGCACCCAACGGGGACATTACGAGCAGTACTTC. It encodes CASTQRGHYEQYF.

The genes are TRBV4-1 and TRBJ2-5; 9 bases match TRBD2. Germline CDR1 is MGHRA and CDR2 is YSYEKL. This CDR3 spans 18 amino acids. The V and J ends lost 1 base and 5 bases, in that order; junction bases with no gene match: 14. Here the CDR3 DNA reads TGCGCCAGCAGCCAAGTGCGGGCGGGGGGGGTCCACAAGGAGACCCAGTACTTC. Amino acid sequence: CASSQVRAGGVHKETQYF.

The CDR3 DNA sequence: TGTGCCAGCAACCTAGCGGGGGGGGTTAATGAGCAGTTCTTC. Residues: CASNLAGGVNEQFF. This chain uses TRBV2 with TRBJ2-1; 12 bases line up with TRBD2. The J segment lost 7 bases and the V segment lost 7 bases, leaving 5 bases of the junction unmatched. The CDR3 sequence is 14 residues long. Germline lookup yields CDR1 SNHLY and CDR2 FYNNEI.

The chain has TRBV18 and TRBJ1-1; D not certain. Germline V gives CDR1 KGHSH, CDR2 LQKENI. The CDR3 runs to 14 residues. Trimming cost V 3 bases and J 5 bases, with 13 bases left between them. Here the CDR3 reads CASSPPGVQTEAFF. The DNA of the CDR3 is TGTGCCAGCTCACCCCCGGGAGTCCAGACTGAAGCTTTCTTT.

The chain recombines TRBV6-4 with TRBJ1-5; 7 bases are shared with TRBD1. The length of the CDR3 is 15 residues. Germline V gene sequence: CDR1 MRHNA, CDR2 SNTAGT. Unmatched junction bases numbered 6, after V lost 0 bases and J lost 7 bases. The CDR3 loop reads CASSDSRQGLQPQHF. The CDR3, as DNA: TGTGCCAGCAGTGACTCTAGACAGGGCTTACAGCCCCAGCATTTT.

The chain links TRBV19 to TRBJ1-2, with D perhaps matching TRBD1 (6 bases). The CDR3 has 16 residues. Trimming pared 3 bases from V and 6 bases from J, leaving 20 bases between. CDR1 and CDR2 (germline): LNHDA, SQIVND (reference sequence). The CDR3 spells CASSIFRGGFYDGYTF. CDR3 sequence (DNA): TGTGCCAGTAGTATTTTCCGTGGGGGCTTTTACGATGGCTACACCTTC.

The chain employs TRBV6-5 and TRBJ1-2, with 8 bases matching TRBD1. Germline CDR1 and CDR2: MNHEY and SVGAGI. The ends lost 3 bases at V and 8 bases at J; junction bases unmatched: 8. CDR3 length equals 14 residues. The CDR3 loop reads CASSYAGGAWGYTF. The CDR3 DNA sequence: TGTGCCAGCAGTTATGCAGGGGGCGCATGGGGCTACACCTTC.

The chain links TRBV19 to TRBJ2-7; 7 bases align to TRBD1. The V and J ends lost 4 bases and 0 bases, in that order; junction bases with no gene match: 6. The germline CDR1 and CDR2 sequences are LNHDA and SQIVND (reference sequence). The CDR3 loop spans 15 amino acids. The CDR3, as DNA: TGTGCCAGTAGTAAGAACCGGGACAGCTCCTACGAGCAGTACTTC. Protein: CASSKNRDSSYEQYF.

The sample holds one count of this clone. This sequence joins TRBV5-6 and TRBJ2-3; 10 bases agree with TRBD1. Per germline, CDR1 SGHDT and CDR2 YYEEEE. CDR3 length equals 14 residues. The J segment lost 7 bases and the V segment lost 5 bases, leaving 7 bases of the junction unmatched. CDR3 protein: CASRKTGGLNTQYF. The DNA of the CDR3 is TGTGCCAGCAGGAAGACAGGGGGCTTAAATACGCAGTATTTT.

DNA for the CDR3: TGTGCCAGCAGTTCCGGGACATCGCATTCACCCCTCCACTTT. It specifies CASSSGTSHSPLHF. The rearrangement uses TRBV6-1 and TRBJ1-6; tentative D call: TRBD1 (6 bases). Germline V gene lookup returns CDR1 MNHNS and CDR2 SASEGT. The CDR3 is made up of 14 amino acids. V was clipped by 5 bases and J by 8 bases, with 13 bases between them.

The V gene is TRBV5-1, the J gene TRBJ2-3; 10 bases line up with TRBD2. J lost 3 bases, V lost 2 bases, and 9 bases had no gene match. Germline CDR1 is SGHRS and CDR2 is YFSETQ. This CDR3 is 17 amino acids long. This chain's CDR3 is CASSFPRAGGRTDTQYF. The CDR3 nucleotides are TGCGCCAGCAGCTTCCCTAGAGCGGGGGGGCGGACAGATACGCAGTATTTT.

This chain uses TRBV19 with TRBJ1-6, with 9 bases fitting TRBD1. CDR3 length: 13 amino acids. The V and J ends lost 5 bases and 10 bases, in that order; junction bases with no gene match: 3. Germline lookup yields CDR1 LNHDA and CDR2 SQIVND (reference sequence). The CDR3 sequence: CASSWTGESPLHF. CDR3 DNA: TGTGCCAGTAGTTGGACAGGGGAATCACCCCTCCACTTT.

The sample holds many counts of this clone. The chain has TRBV6-5 and TRBJ2-7; perhaps TRBD1 as D (5 bases). The length of the CDR3 is 15 residues. With 6 bases removed from V and 0 bases from J, the gap between germline ends came to 15 bases. The germline gives CDR1 MNHEY, CDR2 SVGAGI. The CDR3 DNA reads as TGTGCCAGCAGGCGACAACAGGATATCTCCTACGAGCAGTACTTC. Residues: CASRRQQDISYEQYF.